The TCR beta chain under discussion was sequenced for a study of blood T cell repertoires in COVID-19. Notes on this clone: The junction does not match germline at one end; this may be a read error.

Libraries were prepared by immunoSEQ multiplex PCR; TCRdb keeps only in-frame clonotypes and omits some of them. Among about 52,000 clones listed, about 85% were seen once. Germline lookup yields CDR1 WSHSY and CDR2 SAAADI. The CDR3 sequence is 14 residues long. The sequenced sample consisted of peripheral blood. The receptor was isolated from an older man with active COVID-19. This chain uses TRBV10-2 with TRBJ2-1; tentatively, D is TRBD2 (5 bases). CDR3 sequence (DNA): TGCACCAGCAGTGAGTCGAGAACTAGGGATGAGCAGTTCTTC. As protein: CTSSESRTRDEQFF.